This T cell receptor (beta chain) was identified in a study of CXCR3-negative and CXCR3-positive naive CD8 T cells. Notes on the study in general: Diversity ran similarly high across both naive subsets but far lower in memory CD8+ cells. CXCR3-positive naive cells carried more hydrophobic TRB CDR3s than CXCR3-negative naive cells did.

A word on this clonotype: Antigen unknown.

The TRB libraries of cDNA were built by UMI-labeled 5' RACE. TCRdb derives one entry per CDR3 protein from the 5' RACE reads, leaving out DNA. The sample includes about 150,000 distinct CDR3 sequences. The specimen sequenced was naive CXCR3+ CD8+ T cells from blood. Subset of the sample: CD45RO-CCR7+CD27+CD95- naive CD8+ T cells expressing CXCR3 (TNR3+). The sequence came from a human donor in good health. Some clones in this sample may be carry-over from other donors' samples.

This CDR3 reads CAISESAGQNSNQPQHF. This sequence joins TRBV10-3 and TRBJ1-5; the TCRdb D gene call, TRBD1, has no DNA to confirm it. The germline gives CDR1 ENHRY, CDR2 SYGVKD. CDR3 length equals 17 residues.